These 2 T cell receptor beta chains originate from one sample sequenced in a study of cytomegalovirus exposure and HLA in healthy donors (dated by TCRdb to the late 2010s). The library relied on the immunoSEQ multiplex PCR assay. For the multiplex PCR, a mixture combining 60 forward primers for TCR Vbeta segments and 13 reverse primers for TCR Jbeta segments was used. What TCRdb holds here is the immuneACCESS table cut down to in-frame rearrangements. Part of the clones is not present; checked against another copy, under half of the missing clones reflect an unresolved V gene, and the others are unexplained. Here the sample has 100,000 to 150,000 clones; around 78% occur a single time. The top ten clones comprise 3% to 4.5% of the sample. The sequencing input was PBMCs. The receptors were gathered from a man between 40 and 49 years old in good health and CMV-seronegative.

The genes are TRBV28 and TRBJ2-5, with 7 bases lining up with TRBD2. J lost 3 bases, V lost 10 bases, and 5 bases had no gene match. Per the germline V gene, CDR1 is MDHEN and CDR2 is SYDVKM. This CDR3 spans 12 amino acids. CDR3 loop: CATLGGKETQYF. CDR3 nucleotide sequence: TGTGCCACCCTGGGAGGGAAAGAGACCCAGTACTTC.

The chain recombines TRBV6-5 with TRBJ2-7, with TRBD2 as a possible D gene (6 bases). The CDR3 loop spans 12 amino acids. Trimming took off 5 bases at V and 6 bases at J, with 11 bases between the two ends. Germline V gene sequence: CDR1 MNHEY, CDR2 SVGAGI. CDR3 DNA: TGTGCCAGCAGTCCGGGGGTTTCCGAGCAGTACTTC. This sequence encodes CASSPGVSEQYF.